This entry lists 17 T cell receptor beta chains sequenced from one sample in a study of T cell repertoires in cytomegalovirus infection. For these receptors, no antigen is known. Via MiXCR, TCRdb re-called the reads, giving one row per CDR3 protein. The sample has around 99,000 distinct CDR3 sequences, around 28% seen once; the top ten hold around 80%. The starting material was CD8+ T cells from cultured PBMCs, obtained from culture after CMV antigen stimulation. The origin of the receptors is a human donor in good health (CMV status not recorded). Some clones in this sample may be carry-over from other donors' samples.

The chain links TRBV7-2 to TRBJ2-2; possible D gene TRBD1, 5 bases. This CDR3 is built from 13 residues. Germline V CDR1 and CDR2: SGHTA, FQGNSA. V was clipped by 11 bases and J by 3 bases, with 13 bases between them. CDR3 in amino acids: CAGAWVDTGELFF. CDR3 DNA sequence: TGTGCCGGGGCCTGGGTCGACACCGGGGAGCTGTTTTTT.

This clonotype was detected many times. The V and J genes are TRBV7-9 and TRBJ1-1, with 7 bases that match TRBD1. V shed 4 bases, J shed 8 bases, and the junction held 4 bases outside the gene matches. This CDR3 is built from 12 residues. CDR1 and CDR2 from the germline V gene are SEHNR and FQNEAQ (reference sequence). The CDR3 reads CASSSDRVEAFF. DNA for the CDR3: TGTGCCAGCAGCTCCGACAGGGTAGAAGCTTTCTTT. The entire variable domain, with the rest obtained from reference TRBV7-9 and TRBJ1-1, is as follows: DTGVSQNPRHKITKRGQNVTFRCDPISEHNRLYWYRQTLGQGPEFLTYFQNEAQLEKSRLLSDRFSAERPKGSFSTLEIQRTEQGDSAMYLCASSSDRVEAFFGQGTRLTVV.

The chain links TRBV6-8 to TRBJ2-3; D may be TRBD2 (6 bases). The CDR3 runs 15 residues. The V gene lost 7 bases and the J gene lost 0 bases, with 14 bases spanning the gap. From germline, CDR1 is MNHGY and CDR2 SAAAGT. CDR3: CASTPGGTSTDTQYF. In DNA, the CDR3 is TGTGCCAGCACCCCTGGCGGGACTAGCACAGATACGCAGTATTTT.

V usage is TRBV12-3 or TRBV12-4 and J usage is TRBJ1-5; D not resolved. CDR3 length equals 14 residues. V was trimmed by 6 bases and J by 8 bases, leaving 17 bases between them. CDR3 DNA sequence: TGTGCCAGCAGCCTCGGTGGGGTGATCGAGCCCCAGCATTTT. Protein: CASSLGGVIEPQHF.

The rearrangement joins TRBV14 to TRBJ2-2, with D tentatively TRBD1 or TRBD2 (5 bases each). V lost 4 bases and J lost 1, with 13 bases in between. Germline assignment: CDR1 SGHDN and CDR2 FVKESK. The CDR3 has 16 residues. CDR3 nucleotide sequence: TGTGCCAGCAGCCTCGAGGGGCACCTGAACACCGGGGAGCTGTTTTTT. This encodes CASSLEGHLNTGELFF.

The V gene is TRBV11-1, the J gene TRBJ2-3, with D tentatively TRBD2 (7 bases). Germline V gene lookup returns CDR1 SGHAT and CDR2 FQDESV (reference sequence). This CDR3 has 17 residues. Trimming stripped 6 bases from V and 3 bases from J, with 22 bases between. CDR3 region: CASSSNRGGAWTDTQYF. CDR3 DNA: TGTGCCAGCAGTTCAAATCGTGGGGGGGCCTGGACAGATACGCAGTATTTT.

The gene calls are TRBV19 and TRBJ2-1; 9 bases line up with TRBD1. The CDR3 totals 17 residues. The V and J ends lost 1 base and 9 bases, in that order; junction bases with no gene match: 13. Germline V gene sequence: CDR1 LNHDA, CDR2 SQIVND (reference sequence). The CDR3 region has the DNA TGTGCCAGTAGTATAGGATTGGGGACAGGGTTATTAGGTGAGCAGTTCTTC. Translated: CASSIGLGTGLLGEQFF. Full variable domain (outside the CDR3, taken from reference TRBV19 and TRBJ2-1): DGGITQSPKYLFRKEGQNVTLSCEQNLNHDAMYWYRQDPGQGLRLIYYSQIVNDFQKGDIAEGYSVSREKKESFPLTVTSAQKNPTAFYLCASSIGLGTGLLGEQFFGPGTRLTVL.

This chain uses TRBV5-1 with TRBJ1-1; no clear D. V was cut by 2 bases and J by 4 bases, with 9 bases left in between. This CDR3 has 13 residues. The germline gives CDR1 SGHRS, CDR2 YFSETQ. Here the CDR3 reads CASSLVWGTEAFF. For the CDR3, the DNA is TGCGCCAGCAGCTTAGTCTGGGGCACTGAAGCTTTCTTT.

The chain has TRBV4-2 and TRBJ2-1; 12 bases line up with TRBD2. V shed 0 bases, J shed 0 bases, and the junction held 9 bases outside the gene matches. The CDR3 length is 20 residues. Germline V gene lookup returns CDR1 LGHNA and CDR2 YNFKEQ. CDR3 in DNA: TGTGCCAGCAGCCAAGAAGGTCTAACTAGCGGGGGGTCCTCCTACAATGAGCAGTTCTTC. It yields the protein CASSQEGLTSGGSSYNEQFF.

This clonotype came up a few times. The chain is built from TRBV27 and TRBJ2-1, with D possibly matching TRBD1 (5 bases). The CDR3 consists of 14 residues. CDR1 and CDR2 from the germline V gene are MNHEY and SMNVEV (reference sequence). V was shortened by 4 bases and J by 2 bases, with 9 bases between the two germline ends. CDR3 DNA: TGTGCCAGCAGTTCGCAGGGTACCTACAATGAGCAGTTCTTC. It codes for CASSSQGTYNEQFF.

This clonotype was detected many times. The genes are TRBV7-2 and TRBJ2-7; no clear D. The CDR3 contains 14 residues. Between the trimmed V and J ends, which lost 2 bases and 3 bases, there was a span of 11 bases. Germline assignment: CDR1 SGHTA and CDR2 FQGNSA. CDR3 coding DNA: TGTGCCAGCAGCTTATTATGGGATAGCTACGAGCAGTACTTC. Its translation is CASSLLWDSYEQYF.

V usage is TRBV24-1 and J usage is TRBJ2-7, with a possible D match to TRBD1 (6 bases). The CDR3 is made up of 14 amino acids. From germline, CDR1 is KGHDR and CDR2 SFDVKD. The V end was cut by 6 bases, the J end by 3 bases, with 14 bases between. The CDR3 nucleotides are TGTGCCACCAGTCAAACTGGACAGCGCTACGAGCAGTACTTC. This sequence encodes CATSQTGQRYEQYF.

This chain joins TRBV28 and TRBJ1-5; no clear D gene. CDR1 MDHEN and CDR2 SYDVKM come from the germline V gene. Trimming stripped 5 bases from V and 0 bases from J, with 14 bases between. This CDR3 spans 16 amino acids. The CDR3 DNA reads as TGTGCCAGCAGTACGAGGATTTGGGATAGCAATCAGCCCCAGCATTTT. This sequence encodes CASSTRIWDSNQPQHF.

This chain links TRBV6-1 with TRBJ2-2; D ambiguous. Trimming removed 3 bases at V and 1 base at J, with 9 bases between. The CDR3 runs to 15 residues. Germline V lookup: CDR1 MNHNS, CDR2 SASEGT. The CDR3 sequence: CASSEETGNTGELFF. CDR3 sequence (DNA): TGTGCCAGCAGTGAGGAGACGGGGAACACCGGGGAGCTGTTTTTT.

This clonotype was picked up many times. The rearrangement uses TRBV10-3 and TRBJ2-3, with 10 positions matching TRBD1. The CDR3 sequence is 16 residues long. From germline, CDR1 is ENHRY and CDR2 SYGVKD. V lost 2 bases and J lost 3; bases outside the gene matches: 5. This chain's CDR3 is CAISEMTGGKTDTQYF. The CDR3 DNA reads as TGTGCCATCAGTGAGATGACAGGGGGCAAGACAGATACGCAGTATTTT.

This clonotype appeared a few times. The chain has TRBV7-9 and TRBJ2-3; 7 bases agree with TRBD2. Germline values: CDR1 SEHNR, CDR2 FQNEAQ (reference sequence). The CDR3 length is 16 residues. V lost 4 bases and J lost 3; bases outside the gene matches: 10. CDR3: CASSSPLAGGTDTQYF. DNA of the CDR3: TGTGCCAGCAGCTCGCCCCTGGCCGGGGGGACAGATACGCAGTATTTT.

V and J are TRBV20-1 and TRBJ2-1; TRBD1 matches 7 bases. With 5 bases clipped from V and 1 base from J, the junction kept 11 bases outside the gene matches. There are 16 residues in the CDR3. In germline, CDR1 is DFQATT, CDR2 SNEGSKA (reference sequence). This CDR3 is CSAQPNTGESYNEQFF. DNA of the CDR3: TGCAGTGCTCAACCCAATACAGGGGAGTCCTACAATGAGCAGTTCTTC.